These 17 T cell receptor beta chains came from one sample sequenced in a study of blood T cells in healthy people across ages. The second PCR ran about 6 to 12 cycles with a sample-barcoded 5' primer and J-beta primers. One entry per CDR3 protein, called by TCRdb with MiXCR from the 5' RACE reads. The sample yields some 760,000 distinct CDR3 sequences, 20% to 25% seen once. The same specimen was also included in a second study, on T cells of mothers and their children.

The source material was blood. Receptors were obtained from a boy aged 5 to 17 in good health.

The CDR3 bases are TGTGCCAGCAGCCGAATGGTTGTTGGAAGGGGCGCTGAAAAACTGTTTTTT. Protein sequence: CASSRMVVGRGAEKLFF. The V gene is TRBV7-6, the J gene TRBJ1-4; the D gene is possibly TRBD1 (5 bases). The ends were cut back, 5 bases at V and 7 bases at J, with 23 bases in the middle. CDR1 and CDR2 from the germline V gene are SGHVS and FNYEAQ. CDR3 length: 17 residues.

This rearrangement joins TRBV7-9 to TRBJ2-5, with D unclear. The better agreement between TRBJ2-1 and the DNA end casts doubt on the J call. The V gene's germline CDR1 is SEHNR and CDR2 FQNEAQ (reference sequence). The CDR3 sequence is 13 residues long. The CDR3 protein is CASSLPLMREQFF. The CDR3, as DNA: TGTGCCAGCAGCTTACCCCTCATGAGGGAGCAGTTCTTC.

This clonotype was counted between two and nine times. V usage is TRBV24-1 and J usage is TRBJ2-2; 11 bases map to TRBD2. The V gene end was trimmed by 0 bases and the J gene end by 6 bases; junction bases not matched to a gene: 5. Germline V gene data show CDR1 as KGHDR and CDR2 as SFDVKD. This CDR3 is built from 17 residues. The CDR3: CATSDLATSGTPGELFF. CDR3 in DNA: TGTGCCACCAGTGATTTGGCGACTAGCGGGACCCCCGGGGAGCTGTTTTTT.

This clonotype was counted only a few times. The chain carries TRBV7-9 and TRBJ2-2, with TRBD2 matching over 8 bases. Germline CDR1 and CDR2: SEHNR and FQNEAQ (reference sequence). CDR3 size: 14 residues. The V segment lost 7 bases and the J segment 5 bases; nucleotides outside the gene matches: 6. The CDR3 nucleotides read TGTGCCAGCACCACCGGGGGGGGTACCGGGGAGCTGTTTTTT. This gives the protein CASTTGGGTGELFF.

This clonotype was seen more than once but under ten times. The chain couples TRBV3-1 to TRBJ2-1; D could derive from TRBD1 or TRBD2 (5 bases each). V was pared by 11 bases and J by 4 bases, with 21 bases between. Per germline, CDR1 LGHDT and CDR2 YNNKEL (reference sequence). The CDR3 length is 15 residues. CDR3 loop: CASRVGGTGYNEQFF. CDR3 sequence (DNA): TGTGCCTCAAGGGTAGGTGGGACGGGTTACAATGAGCAGTTCTTC.

This clonotype was picked up a small number of times. V and J are TRBV7-3 and TRBJ2-3; no clear D. V lost 2 bases, J lost 2 bases, and 8 bases lay in between. Per germline, CDR1 SGHTA and CDR2 FQGTGA. This CDR3 contains 14 residues. The CDR3 here is CASSLQPYTDTQYF. In DNA form, the CDR3 reads TGTGCCAGCAGCTTACAGCCGTACACAGATACGCAGTATTTT.

The chain is built from TRBV28 and TRBJ2-2; D may match TRBD1 or TRBD2 (5 bases each). V lost 7 bases and J lost 6, with 18 bases in between. There are 15 residues in the CDR3. CDR1 is MDHEN, CDR2 SYDVKM, per germline. CDR3 sequence reads: CASNPPGRGAGELFF. As DNA, the CDR3 is TGTGCCAGCAACCCCCCTGGACGGGGCGCCGGGGAGCTGTTTTTT.

A few counts support this clonotype. The chain joins TRBV11-2 to TRBJ2-3; 8 bases align to TRBD2. There are 15 residues in the CDR3. With V trimmed by 5 bases and J by 6 bases, 10 bases remained unmatched. Germline V CDR1 and CDR2: SGHAT, FQNNGV. CDR3 sequence: CASSGSGAFEDTQYF. The CDR3 bases are TGTGCCAGCAGCGGTAGCGGGGCCTTCGAGGATACGCAGTATTTT. Full variable domain (rest looked up from reference TRBV11-2 and TRBJ2-3): EAGVAQSPRYKIIEKRQSVAFWCNPISGHATLYWYQQILGQGPKLLIQFQNNGVVDDSQLPKDRFSAERLKGVDSTLKIQPAKLEDSAVYLCASSGSGAFEDTQYFGPGTRLTVL.

In this sample, this clonotype turned up a few times. The V gene is TRBV5-6, the J gene TRBJ1-3; perhaps TRBD1 as D (5 bases). This CDR3 comprises 15 residues. Germline CDR1 and CDR2: SGHDT and YYEEEE. V lost 3 bases to trimming and J lost 4 bases, with 14 bases between them. CDR3 in DNA: TGTGCCAGCAGCTCGATCAGGGCTTTGGGAAACACCATATATTTT. Residues: CASSSIRALGNTIYF.

The sample holds one count of this clonotype. The chain joins TRBV15 to TRBJ1-1, with unresolved D. Germline lookup yields CDR1 LNHNV and CDR2 YYDKDF (reference sequence). CDR3 length equals 16 residues. Between the trimmed V and J ends, which lost 0 bases and 1 base, there was a span of 12 bases. Written as DNA, the CDR3 is TGTGCCACCAGCAGAGATCCGTCTCGCCGGAACACTGAAGCTTTCTTT. Translated, it gives CATSRDPSRRNTEAFF.

This clonotype was seen more than once but under ten times. The chain is built from TRBV7-9 and TRBJ2-1; D unresolved. The CDR3 length is 16 residues. Trimming took 2 bases from V and 5 from J, leaving 16 bases between them. Germline V gene lookup returns CDR1 SEHNR and CDR2 FQNEAQ (reference sequence). CDR3 in DNA: TGTGCCAGCAGCTTAAATTTTGCCTCCGGCGACAATGAGCAGTTCTTC. The encoded protein is CASSLNFASGDNEQFF.

This clonotype was counted only a few times. V and J are TRBV5-1 and TRBJ1-1; D gene unclear. The V and J ends lost 0 bases and 6 bases respectively, with 9 bases between them. Germline V gene sequence: CDR1 SGHRS, CDR2 YFSETQ. The CDR3 loop spans 13 amino acids. CDR3 DNA sequence: TGCGCCAGCAGCTTGGGGACTGGGGCTGAAGCTTTCTTT. This gives the protein CASSLGTGAEAFF.

J is TRBJ1-2 and V is TRBV28; TRBD1 might be the D (6 bases). V gave up 5 bases and J gave up 4 bases, with 14 bases separating them. Germline V CDR1 and CDR2: MDHEN, SYDVKM. The CDR3 is made up of 14 amino acids. The chain's CDR3 is CASSPQDRSYGYTF. The DNA of the CDR3 is TGTGCCAGCAGTCCTCAAGACAGGAGCTATGGCTACACCTTC.

V is TRBV4-3 and J is TRBJ2-3; 10 positions match TRBD2. V was clipped by 0 bases and J by 2 bases; unmatched bases: 5. CDR3 length: 17 amino acids. Germline CDR1 LGHNA, CDR2 YSLEER. CDR3 coding DNA: TGCGCCAGCAGCCAAGATCGTCTAGCGGGGGACACAGATACGCAGTATTTT. It yields the protein CASSQDRLAGDTDTQYF.

This clonotype showed up many times. This rearrangement joins TRBV2 to TRBJ2-1; D remains unclear. This CDR3 contains 14 residues. V shed 0 bases and J shed 4 bases, with 7 bases lying between them. Germline V CDR1 and CDR2: SNHLY, FYNNEI. The CDR3 DNA is TGTGCCAGCAGTGAAGCGGGATTATACAATGAGCAGTTCTTC. Amino acids: CASSEAGLYNEQFF.

This clonotype was seen a handful of times. The chain uses TRBV9 and TRBJ2-5; 7 nucleotides line up with TRBD2. Matching the DNA end better, TRBJ2-7 makes the J call doubtful. This CDR3 region has 16 residues. Germline CDR1 reads SGDLS; CDR2 reads YYNGEE. This CDR3 reads CASSPGGVAGTYEQYF. The CDR3 DNA reads TGTGCCAGCAGCCCGGGGGGAGTAGCGGGTACCTACGAGCAGTACTTC.

The CDR3 nucleotides read TGTGCCAGCAGCTCCCAGGGACTAGTCGGGGGGACGCAGTATTTT. It translates to CASSSQGLVGGTQYF. The chain combines TRBV7-6 with TRBJ2-3; 8 positions agree with TRBD2. Germline loops: CDR1 SGHVS, CDR2 FNYEAQ. V shed 4 bases and J 9 bases; nucleotides not matched to a gene: 12. This CDR3 comprises 15 residues.